A selection of T cell receptor beta chains follows, all from one sample in a study of T-cell memory formation after mild COVID-19. Each CDR3 protein is one row after TCRdb ran MiXCR on the 5' RACE reads. Of approximately 300,000 distinct CDR3 sequences detected, about 15% appear once; the ten largest clones hold about 20%. The sample was PBMCs or a T cell subset sorted from them (not recorded which). The receptor source for this set is a man younger than 30 who had mild COVID-19 (a few samples of this study predate the infection). Cell type and time point are not known. The CDR3 runs from the conserved cysteine through the conserved F or W. The D gene is left open where the match is weak. Size is stated for part of the rows, as once, few or many counts, or as a class when the clone is expanded.

TRBV20-1	few	TRBJ1-1	TRBD1	CSARATTGFTEAFF	TGCAGTGCTAGAGCCACGACAGGGTTCACTGAAGCTTTCTTT
TRBV12-3/TRBV12-4	.	TRBJ1-5	.	CASSFRQGPYQPQHF	TGTGCCAGCAGTTTTCGGCAGGGGCCTTATCAGCCCCAGCATTTT
TRBV30	.	TRBJ2-7	.	CAWSRVVLYEQYF	TGTGCCTGGAGCCGGGTGGTTCTCTACGAGCAGTACTTC
TRBV20-1	many	TRBJ2-5	.	CSGAPTGTGLPYF	TGCAGTGGGGCCCCGACAGGGACTGGCCTCCCGTACTTC
TRBV20-1	few	TRBJ1-6	TRBD1	CSATPDRANSPLHF	TGCAGTGCTACCCCGGACAGGGCAAATTCACCCCTCCACTTT
TRBV12-3/TRBV12-4	few	TRBJ2-4	.	CASSLPKNIQYF	TGTGCCAGCAGTTTACCCAAAAACATTCAGTACTTC
TRBV11-1	.	TRBJ2-2	TRBD1	CATSDRVNTGELFF	TGTGCCACCTCCGACAGGGTCAACACCGGGGAGCTGTTTTTT
TRBV19	few	TRBJ2-4	.	CAIAGVLAKNIQYF	TGTGCCATCGCCGGCGTCCTAGCCAAAAACATTCAGTACTTC
TRBV6-5	few	TRBJ1-6	.	CASSYIVPGRISSYNSPLHF	TGTGCCAGCAGTTACATCGTGCCCGGACGGATTAGCTCCTATAATTCACCCCTCCACTTT
TRBV7-8	.	TRBJ2-4	.	CTSSLEGRWKSQKPKNIQYF	TGTACCAGCAGCTTAGAGGGGAGATGGAAGAGTCAGAAGCCCAAAAACATTCAGTACTTC
TRBV10-3	.	TRBJ2-3	TRBD2	CAIRRSGGKDTQYF	TGTGCCATCAGACGAAGCGGGGGAAAGGATACGCAGTATTTT
TRBV7-6	.	TRBJ2-2	TRBD1	CASRDLQGAYTGELFF	TGTGCCAGCAGGGATTTACAGGGGGCCTACACCGGGGAGCTGTTTTTT
TRBV27	.	TRBJ2-7	TRBD1	CASSPPGQHYEQYF	TGTGCCAGCAGTCCACCGGGACAGCACTACGAGCAGTACTTC
TRBV4-3	few	TRBJ2-3	TRBD2	CASSQEGLAGPTDTQYF	TGCGCCAGCAGCCAAGAGGGACTAGCGGGGCCCACAGATACGCAGTATTTT
TRBV10-1	few	TRBJ2-1	TRBD2	CASSLLAGGHNEQFF	TGCGCCAGCAGTTTGCTAGCGGGGGGCCACAATGAGCAGTTCTTC
TRBV6-5	many	TRBJ1-1	.	CASSYSFRVGNTEAFF	TGTGCCAGCAGTTACTCGTTCAGGGTAGGCAACACTGAAGCTTTCTTT
TRBV12-3/TRBV12-4	.	TRBJ1-1	.	CASSFLEGRAFF	TGTGCCAGCAGTTTTTTGGAGGGACGAGCTTTCTTT
TRBV7-2	few	TRBJ1-3	.	CASSLNQGGSGNTIYF	TGTGCCAGCAGCTTAAATCAGGGAGGTTCTGGAAACACCATATATTTT
TRBV6-6	.	TRBJ1-6	.	CASSYSVGGRVSPLHF	TGTGCCAGCAGTTACTCAGTCGGCGGCAGGGTTTCACCCCTCCACTTT
TRBV7-6	few	TRBJ1-1	.	CASSLALENTEAFF	TGTGCCAGCAGCTTAGCCCTTGAGAACACTGAAGCTTTCTTT
TRBV20-1	.	TRBJ2-2	.	CSAALVWGHNTGELFF	TGCAGTGCTGCCCTGGTCTGGGGGCATAACACCGGGGAGCTGTTTTTT
TRBV5-1	.	TRBJ2-6	TRBD2	CASSLKAGDSGANVLTF	TGCGCCAGCAGCTTGAAAGCGGGGGACTCTGGGGCCAACGTCCTGACTTTC
TRBV12-3/TRBV12-4	.	TRBJ1-1	.	CASSSFSTMNTEAFF	TGTGCCAGCAGCTCCTTTAGTACCATGAACACTGAAGCTTTCTTT
TRBV6-5	many	TRBJ2-5	TRBD1	CASSPGQGSWF	TGTGCCAGCAGTCCGGGACAGGGGTCTTGGTTC
TRBV2	few	TRBJ2-3	TRBD2	CASSFTSGGGDTQYF	TGTGCCAGCAGTTTTACTAGCGGGGGAGGAGATACGCAGTATTTT
TRBV18	many	TRBJ2-3	.	CASSPPGLPAASTDTQYF	TGTGCCAGCTCACCACCGGGCTTGCCTGCAGCTAGCACAGATACGCAGTATTTT
TRBV4-2	many	TRBJ2-7	TRBD2	CASSQGLLADYYEQYF	TGTGCCAGCAGCCAAGGTCTACTAGCGGATTACTACGAGCAGTACTTC
TRBV5-6	.	TRBJ2-4	TRBD2	CASSDTSGGAVNIQYF	TGTGCCAGCAGCGATACTAGCGGGGGGGCGGTAAACATTCAGTACTTC
TRBV11-2	few	TRBJ2-3	TRBD1	CASSSVDNRGEIETITDTQYF	TGTGCCAGCAGCTCCGTCGACAACAGGGGAGAGATCGAGACGATTACAGATACGCAGTATTTT
TRBV6-2/TRBV6-3	few	TRBJ2-7	TRBD1	CASSHIGTGSTYEQYF	TGTGCCAGCAGTCACATCGGGACAGGGAGTACCTACGAGCAGTACTTC
TRBV4-2	once	TRBJ2-1	TRBD2	CASSPGRGGNEQFF	TGTGCCAGCAGCCCAGGACGGGGGGGCAATGAGCAGTTCTTC
TRBV5-1	few	TRBJ1-5	.	CASSEMAGKQPQHF	TGCGCCAGCAGCGAAATGGCAGGGAAGCAGCCCCAGCATTTT
TRBV6-5	many	TRBJ2-7	.	CASSISQTEQYF	TGTGCCAGCAGTATTTCCCAAACCGAGCAGTACTTC
TRBV19	few	TRBJ1-1	.	CASRTLTMNTEAFF	TGTGCCAGTAGAACCCTTACTATGAACACTGAAGCTTTCTTT
TRBV3-2	.	TRBJ2-5	.	CASSQLARNQETQYF	TGTGCCAGCAGCCAACTAGCGAGAAACCAAGAGACCCAGTACTTC
TRBV7-9	.	TRBJ2-2	.	CASSLTTGNTGELFF	TGTGCCAGCAGCCTAACGACAGGGAACACCGGGGAGCTGTTTTTT
TRBV30	.	TRBJ2-1	.	CAWSVRIEQFF	TGTGCCTGGAGTGTTAGGATTGAGCAGTTCTTC
TRBV20-1	.	TRBJ1-2	TRBD1	CSASRQGGDYGYTF	TGCAGTGCCAGCAGACAGGGAGGGGACTATGGCTACACCTTC
TRBV10-3	few	TRBJ2-2	.	CAISEGYNTGELFF	TGTGCCATCAGTGAGGGGTATAACACCGGGGAGCTGTTTTTT
TRBV7-9	.	TRBJ2-3	.	CASSFRQYSTDTQYF	TGTGCCAGCAGCTTCAGACAGTATAGCACAGATACGCAGTATTTT
TRBV6-5	few	TRBJ1-3	.	CASSYSGRPGLGNTIYF	TGTGCCAGCAGTTACTCGGGCAGACCCGGTCTTGGAAACACCATATATTTT
TRBV4-2	.	TRBJ2-1	.	CASSQDLRGASSYNEQFF	TGTGCCAGCAGCCAAGATCTACGGGGGGCTAGTTCCTACAATGAGCAGTTCTTC
TRBV7-2	few	TRBJ1-3	.	CASSLDSRSGNTIYF	TGTGCCAGCAGCTTAGACAGCCGCTCTGGAAACACCATATATTTT
TRBV9	.	TRBJ2-5	TRBD2	CASSPPLGGGQETQYF	TGTGCCAGCAGCCCACCTTTGGGCGGGGGCCAAGAGACCCAGTACTTC
TRBV11-2	many	TRBJ2-5	.	CASSLDGRGETQYF	TGTGCCAGCAGCTTAGATGGTAGGGGAGAGACCCAGTACTTC
TRBV4-3	few	TRBJ2-5	.	CASSQDGTFQETQYF	TGCGCCAGCAGCCAAGACGGAACCTTCCAAGAGACCCAGTACTTC
TRBV4-1	.	TRBJ2-7	TRBD1	CASTPSQGAYEQYF	TGCGCCAGTACCCCCTCGCAGGGGGCCTACGAGCAGTACTTC
TRBV3-1	few	TRBJ1-4	TRBD1	CASSQRQGKTEKLFF	TGTGCCAGCAGCCAACGACAGGGGAAGACTGAAAAACTGTTTTTT
TRBV18	.	TRBJ2-5	.	CASSPLPGQETQYF	TGTGCCAGCTCACCACTTCCGGGGCAAGAGACCCAGTACTTC
TRBV3-1	many	TRBJ2-1	TRBD1	CASSQVPAGGNEQFF	TGTGCCAGCAGCCAAGTTCCGGCAGGGGGCAATGAGCAGTTCTTC
TRBV7-2	many	TRBJ2-5	.	CASSSQPQETQYF	TGTGCCAGCAGCTCTCAACCACAAGAGACCCAGTACTTC
TRBV12-3/TRBV12-4	.	TRBJ2-5	.	CASSLVEGGGQETQYF	TGTGCCAGCAGTTTGGTGGAGGGGGGGGGTCAAGAGACCCAGTACTTC
TRBV5-6	few	TRBJ2-5	.	CASSSAARGETQYF	TGTGCCAGCAGCTCCGCGGCCCGAGGGGAGACCCAGTACTTC
TRBV20-1	few	TRBJ2-1	.	CSASSLYRSYNEQFF	TGCAGTGCTAGTTCCCTATACCGCTCCTACAATGAGCAGTTCTTC